Presented here are 3 T cell receptor beta chains from one specimen sequenced in a study of HIV-infected patients and healthy controls. cDNA was made from approximately 500 ng RNA using alpha and beta constant primers. Each of the alpha and beta chains got its own library through chain-specific third strand synthesis with indices. One entry per CDR3 protein results from TCRdb running MiXCR on the 5' RACE reads. This table holds about 8,600 distinct CDR3 sequences, roughly 9.1% found once. Follow-up blood was drawn about 14 weeks, roughly three months, after antiretroviral therapy began. All unsorted peripheral T cells were captured because whole blood was used without fractionation. Sequences were derived from blood, sampled during antiretroviral therapy. Receptors originate from an adult with HIV infection.

This clonotype has a count of ten or more. The V and J genes are TRBV19 and TRBJ2-6, with TRBD1 identical over 9 bases. This CDR3 is built from 18 residues. Per the germline V gene, CDR1 is LNHDA and CDR2 is SQIVND (reference sequence). V lost 3 bases to trimming and J lost 0 bases; unmatched junction nucleotides: 6. The CDR3 nucleotides are TGTGCCAGTAGTATTTTGGGACAGGGAACCTCTGGGGCCAACGTCCTGACTTTC. Translation gives CASSILGQGTSGANVLTF.

This clonotype is labeled as medium-sized. V gene TRBV6-2 or TRBV6-3 combines with J gene TRBJ2-1; D call uncertain. The CDR3 spans 11 residues. Trimming shortened V by 2 bases and J by 10 bases, and 6 bases separated the two germline ends. Per germline, CDR1 MNHEY and CDR2 SVGEGT. This chain's CDR3 is CASSYAEEQFF. For the CDR3, the DNA is TGTGCCAGCAGTTACGCGGAAGAGCAGTTCTTC.

This clonotype is classed as medium-sized. The J gene is TRBJ2-5, the V gene TRBV5-1; 7 bases are a match to TRBD1. The CDR3 is 14 residues long. Germline-derived CDR1 and CDR2 are SGHRS and YFSETQ. J gave up 3 bases and V 5 bases, and 7 bases lay outside the gene matches. CDR3 coding DNA: TGCGCCAGCAGTACCGGGACAGCTAAAGAGACCCAGTACTTC. It yields the protein CASSTGTAKETQYF.